This TCR beta chain appears in the sequencing data of a study of long-term antiretroviral therapy in people with HIV. Across the whole study: Samples from the earliest time points predate the 2015 immediate-ART recommendation by about a decade.

Researchers report immunoSEQ v3.0 was run at survey level. Per-sample sequencing targets were roughly 40,000-50,000 T-cell genomes. This table comes from immunoSEQ multiplex PCR, and its TCRdb copy is limited to in-frame clones, with some not included. The sample includes over 25,000 clones, around four fifths of them seen just once. General study findings and limits: The study lacked data on ART adherence, viral resistance or therapy changes.

The CDR3 covers 13 residues. V gave up 3 bases and J gave up 4 bases, with 11 bases separating them. Looked up from germline, CDR1 is SGHRS and CDR2 is YFSETQ. This clone was seen a few times. The antigen remains undetermined. The sample contains more than one DNA sequence encoding this CDR3. This TCR was sampled from a man aged 18 to 29 with HIV. This specimen was unsorted PBMCs, taken 0.8 years before starting antiretroviral therapy. V gene TRBV5-1 combines with J gene TRBJ2-7; tentatively, D is TRBD1 (6 bases). CDR3 bases: TGCGCCAGCAGCTGGGACACAGGGTACGAGCAGTACTTC. It yields the protein CASSWDTGYEQYF.